This T cell receptor (beta chain) was recorded in a study of blood T cell repertoires in COVID-19. This CDR3 spans 17 amino acids. Germline loops: CDR1 LGHNA, CDR2 YSLEER. The V segment lost 4 bases and the J segment 3 bases; nucleotides outside the gene matches: 10. TCRdb's table, derived via immunoSEQ multiplex PCR, lists solely in-frame clones and lacks some. Of some 200,000 clones listed, roughly 82% are singletons. The chain has TRBV4-3 and TRBJ1-3; 9 nucleotides align to TRBD1. The sequencing sample was made of PBMCs or T cells enriched from blood (not recorded which). The TCR sequence derives from a man aged 35-49 years who had recovered from COVID-19. CDR3: CASSLGQGPLSGNTIYF. As DNA, the CDR3 is TGCGCCAGCAGCCTGGGACAGGGACCCTTGAGTGGAAACACCATATATTTT.